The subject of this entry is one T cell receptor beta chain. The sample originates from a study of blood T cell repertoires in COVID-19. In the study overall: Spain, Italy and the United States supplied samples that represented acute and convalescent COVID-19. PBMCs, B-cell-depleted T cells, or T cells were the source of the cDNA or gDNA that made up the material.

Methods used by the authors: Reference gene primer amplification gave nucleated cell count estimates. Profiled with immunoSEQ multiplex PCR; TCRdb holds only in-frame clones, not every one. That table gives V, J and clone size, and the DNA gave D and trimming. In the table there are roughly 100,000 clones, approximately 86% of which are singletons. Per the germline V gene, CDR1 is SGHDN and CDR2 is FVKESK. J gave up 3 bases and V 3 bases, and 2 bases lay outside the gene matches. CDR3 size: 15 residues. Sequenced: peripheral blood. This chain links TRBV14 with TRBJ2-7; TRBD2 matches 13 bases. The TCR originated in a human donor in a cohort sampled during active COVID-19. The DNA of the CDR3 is TGTGCCAGCAGCCACGGACTAGCGGGGGTCTACGAGCAGTACTTC. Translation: CASSHGLAGVYEQYF.